The rows below give T cell receptor beta chains drawn from one sample of a study of metastatic and nonmetastatic thyroid tumors. TCRdb re-clonotyped the PCR reads through MiXCR. The sample has some 25,000 clones; 20% are singletons. The sequencing input was blood. The origin of the receptors is a male donor with papillary thyroid cancer or a benign thyroid nodule (not recorded which). Some clones in this sample may be carry-over from other donors' samples. CDR3s include the opening cysteine and the closing phenylalanine or tryptophan. A D gene is named only where the DNA matches it firmly. Clone size is given for some rows only: seen once, a few or many times, or a class if the clone is expanded.

d_call clone_size j_call v_call cdr3_nt cdr3_aa
. . TRBJ1-5 TRBV6-2/TRBV6-3 TGTGCCAGCAGGTCCGGGACGGGGCCCGATCAGCCCCAGCATTTT CASRSGTGPDQPQHF
TRBD2 many TRBJ2-5 TRBV20-1 TGCAGTGCTAGATGGAGCGGGGGGATCGAGACCCAGTACTTC CSARWSGGIETQYF
. . TRBJ1-1 TRBV11-1 TGTGCCAGGAGCAAATTGCCCTCAGTGAAGCCGAACACTGAAGCTTTCTTT CARSKLPSVKPNTEAFF
. many TRBJ2-5 TRBV29-1 TGCAGCCTTGGTCGGGGGAGCGCAGGAGAGACCCAGTACTTC CSLGRGSAGETQYF
TRBD2 many TRBJ2-2 TRBV19 TGTGCCAGCCGGGGGGGCCCCGGGGAGCTGTTTTTT CASRGGPGELFF
. . TRBJ1-3 TRBV11-3 TGTGCCAGAAGCCAAAGGGGACTGGGAAACACCATACATTTT CARSQRGLGNTIHF
. . TRBJ1-2 TRBV6-1 TGTGCCAGCAGTGAACCGGGGACACGCTATGTCTACACCTTC CASSEPGTRYVYTF
TRBD1 many TRBJ1-1 TRBV4-2 TGTGCCAGCAGCCAAGAAGGACAGGGGAACACTGAAGCTTTCTTT CASSQEGQGNTEAFF
TRBD2 few TRBJ2-7 TRBV27 TGTGCCAGCAAACCCCTGGGTAGCGGGAGTTCCCACGAGCAGTACTTC CASKPLGSGSSHEQYF
TRBD1 medium-sized TRBJ1-6 TRBV20-1 TGCAGTGCGGAGGACAGGTCCTATAATTCACCCCTCCACTTT CSAEDRSYNSPLHF
TRBD1 many TRBJ1-1 TRBV19 TGTGCCAGCCGTAGACGGGGGACAGGGGGTTCTGGCACTGAAGCTTTCTTT CASRRRGTGGSGTEAFF
. many TRBJ1-1 TRBV27 TGTGCCAGCAGTTTGACCGCGGGGGAGACTGAAGCTTTCTTT CASSLTAGETEAFF
TRBD2 many TRBJ2-7 TRBV4-2 TGTGCCAGCAGCCAAGAGAACAGCGGGGCCTACGAGCAGTACTTC CASSQENSGAYEQYF
TRBD1 many TRBJ2-5 TRBV6-1 TGTGCCAGCAGTGAACCGGGACAGGGTTGGGAGACCCAGTACTTC CASSEPGQGWETQYF
. many TRBJ1-1 TRBV5-1 TGCGCCAGCAGCAAATTGGACATGAACACTGAAGCTTTCTTT CASSKLDMNTEAFF
TRBD2 . TRBJ2-5 TRBV20-1 TGCAGTGCTAGGAAACTAGCGGTGGAAGATATGGAGACCCAGTACTTC CSARKLAVEDMETQYF
. many TRBJ2-2 TRBV6-2/TRBV6-3 TGTGCCAGCAGTTACGGACTTTCGCCTAACACCGGGGAGCTGTTTTTT CASSYGLSPNTGELFF
. . TRBJ2-3 TRBV4-3 TGCGCCAGCAGCCAAGATGCCAAACCCTCCACAGATACGAAGTATTTT CASSQDAKPSTDTKYF
TRBD1 many TRBJ1-5 TRBV20-1 TGCGGGGGACAGGGGGGCAATCAGCCCCAGCATTTT CGGQGGNQPQHF
. . TRBJ2-7 TRBV27 TGTGCCAGCAGTTCCCCCCCAGAGACCTACGAGCAGTACTTC CASSSPPETYEQYF
TRBD1 many TRBJ2-1 TRBV7-3 TGTGCCAGCAGCTTAACTTGGGACAGCTCCTACAATGAGCAGTTCTTC CASSLTWDSSYNEQFF
TRBD1 . TRBJ1-5 TRBV6-1 TGTGCCAGCAGTGAAAGGACAGGGGGTCAGCCCCAGCATTTT CASSERTGGQPQHF
. . TRBJ1-1 TRBV6-1 TGTGCCAGCAGTAGGACAGAGGGGAATGAAGCTTTCTTT CASSRTEGNEAFF
. many TRBJ2-7 TRBV7-8 TGTGCCAGCAGCCTACCCCGTTCCGACGAGCAGTACTTC CASSLPRSDEQYF
TRBD1 many TRBJ2-6 TRBV29-1 TGCAGCGTCTCCGGACAGGGTGGGGCCAACGTCCTGACTTTC CSVSGQGGANVLTF
. . TRBJ2-7 TRBV7-2 TGTGCCAGCAGCCCATGGGACTCCTACGAGCAGTACTTC CASSPWDSYEQYF
TRBD1 . TRBJ2-2 TRBV20-1 TGCAGTGCTAGTGCCGGGACAGGGGGCCCCGGGGAGCTGTTTTTT CSASAGTGGPGELFF
. . TRBJ2-2 TRBV11-1 TGTGCCAGCAGCGGCACCGGGACGGTTAACACCGGGGAGCTGTTTTTT CASSGTGTVNTGELFF
TRBD1 many TRBJ1-4 TRBV19 TGTGCCAGTGGGCACAGGGGCAATAATGAAAAACTGTTTTTT CASGHRGNNEKLFF
. many TRBJ1-4 TRBV6-1 TGTGCCAGCAGACTGGCGTTGTCTGAAAAACTGTTTTTT CASRLALSEKLFF
. many TRBJ1-5 TRBV2 TGTGCCAGCAGTGATGGGCGGAATAGCAATCAGCCCCAGCATTTT CASSDGRNSNQPQHF
. many TRBJ1-6 TRBV11-2 TGTGCCAGCAGCTTAGATCCAGGACGGAATTCACCCCTCCACTTT CASSLDPGRNSPLHF
TRBD1 many TRBJ1-1 TRBV11-3 TGTGCCAGCAGCTCACCCTTGGGGACAGGGAGTACTGAAGCTTTCTTT CASSSPLGTGSTEAFF
. many TRBJ1-2 TRBV12-3/TRBV12-4 TGTGCCAGCAGAATAAATACAGGCTCAGGCTACACCTTC CASRINTGSGYTF
TRBD1 many TRBJ1-1 TRBV3-1 TGTGCCAGCAGCCCTAGGACAGGGCTGAAGACTGAAGCTTTCTTT CASSPRTGLKTEAFF
. . TRBJ2-3 TRBV24-1 TGTGTCACCAGTGACCAGAGGTCGGGCGGACCCACAGATACGCAGTATTTT CVTSDQRSGGPTDTQYF
TRBD1 many TRBJ2-5 TRBV28 TGTGCCAGCAGTCTTGAACAGGGGGCAGGTGGAGAGACCCAGTACTTC CASSLEQGAGGETQYF
. . TRBJ2-1 TRBV12-3/TRBV12-4 TGTGCCAGCATTTTATCGGGGTTGGGTTACCTTCATAGGGTCTTC CASILSGLGYLHRVF
. many TRBJ1-2 TRBV9 TGTGCCAGCAGCGTAGTGTCAACAACTAACTATGGCTACACCTTC CASSVVSTTNYGYTF
. many TRBJ2-2 TRBV24-1 TGTGCCACCAGTGATTTAGGCCCTGGGGACACCGGGGAGCTGTTTTTT CATSDLGPGDTGELFF
TRBD1 many TRBJ1-2 TRBV20-1 TGCAGTGCTACACAGGGGGCGCGTGGCTACACCTTC CSATQGARGYTF
. many TRBJ2-7 TRBV11-3 TGTGCCAGCAGCTTGATTCGGGCAGGAGTATACGAGCAGTACTTC CASSLIRAGVYEQYF
TRBD2 . TRBJ2-7 TRBV5-1 TGCGCCAGCAAGCCGGCGGGAGGCCCTTACTTC CASKPAGGPYF
TRBD1 many TRBJ2-7 TRBV7-2 TGTGCCAGCAGCCTGGGACAGACGCGGGAGCAGTACTTC CASSLGQTREQYF